A single sample gave rise to the 30 T cell receptor beta chains below, sequenced in a study of radiation and T cells in renal cell carcinoma. Time point meaning: blood 2 weeks post-SBRT. Treatment denoted: 15 Gy SBRT to primary tumor, nephrectomy 4 weeks later. Clones were sequenced by immunoSEQ multiplex PCR, and TCRdb holds only the in-frame ones, with some missing. The sample contains approximately 79,000 clones, around 80% of which appear only once. The sequencing here drew on blood, taken from a patient whose treatment included radiotherapy and nephrectomy. These receptors came from a man aged 60-69 years with renal cell carcinoma.

This clone appeared a single time. The V and J genes are TRBV9 and TRBJ1-6; 9 nucleotides line up with TRBD1. With V trimmed by 3 bases and J by 13 bases, 5 bases remained unmatched. The CDR3 extends over 13 amino acids. CDR1 SGDLS and CDR2 YYNGEE come from the germline V gene. Here the CDR3 DNA reads TGTGCCAGCAGCGAGGGGGACAGGGTGCCCCTCCACTTT. Translated: CASSEGDRVPLHF.

This clone was found a few times. This chain uses TRBV15 with TRBJ1-2; no reliable D call. Germline CDR1 LNHNV, CDR2 YYDKDF (reference sequence). This CDR3 comprises 15 residues. Trimming left V 0 bases short and J 2 bases short, with 10 bases between. This CDR3 reads CATSREQIPNYGYTF. For the CDR3, the DNA is TGTGCCACCAGCAGAGAACAGATCCCCAACTATGGCTACACCTTC.

The rearrangement uses TRBV27 and TRBJ2-3; no definite D call. Germline lookup yields CDR1 MNHEY and CDR2 SMNVEV (reference sequence). CDR3 size: 12 residues. The germline V and J ends were trimmed by 3 bases and 5 bases, with 6 bases remaining between them. The CDR3 spells CASSFLGDTQYF. The CDR3 nucleotides read TGTGCCAGCAGTTTCCTGGGAGATACGCAGTATTTT.

This clone was observed a few times. The chain uses TRBV10-2 and TRBJ1-5; D not resolved. CDR3 length: 15 amino acids. Germline CDR1 WSHSY, CDR2 SAAADI. Trimming took off 6 bases at V and 1 base at J, with 13 bases between the two ends. The CDR3 sequence: CASRDSGGSNQPQHF. For the CDR3, the DNA is TGCGCCAGCAGGGACTCCGGCGGGAGCAATCAGCCCCAGCATTTT.

The V gene is TRBV5-1, the J gene TRBJ2-6, with TRBD2 matching 16 bases. V shed 4 bases and J 2 bases; nucleotides not matched to a gene: 6. The CDR3 totals 19 residues. The germline V gene encodes CDR1 SGHRS and CDR2 YFSETQ. CDR3 DNA: TGCGCCAGCAGCGCACCCGGGACTAGCGGGAGGGCTGGGGCCAACGTCCTGACTTTC. This sequence encodes CASSAPGTSGRAGANVLTF.

The chain employs TRBV10-3 and TRBJ2-3; no clear D. V lost 4 bases, J lost 1 base, and 12 bases lay in between. Germline V lookup: CDR1 ENHRY, CDR2 SYGVKD. This CDR3 region has 15 residues. This CDR3 reads CAISAFYSGTDTQYF. As DNA, the CDR3 is TGTGCCATCAGTGCGTTTTACTCTGGCACAGATACGCAGTATTTT.

This chain links TRBV19 with TRBJ2-3; D might be TRBD1 (6 bases). Germline assignment: CDR1 LNHDA and CDR2 SQIVND (reference sequence). Trimming removed 4 bases from V and 4 bases from J, with 9 bases in between. CDR3 length: 13 amino acids. The CDR3 DNA sequence: TGTGCCAGTAGTACCTACAGGGCAGATACGCAGTATTTT. Translated, it gives CASSTYRADTQYF.

The chain employs TRBV5-1 and TRBJ2-3, with TRBD1 as a possible D gene (6 bases). Trimming stripped 3 bases from V and 0 bases from J, with 17 bases between. Germline V CDR1 and CDR2: SGHRS, YFSETQ. CDR3 length equals 17 residues. CDR3 loop: CASSSTTGGLSTDTQYF. CDR3 in DNA: TGCGCCAGCAGCTCGACGACAGGCGGTCTTAGCACAGATACGCAGTATTTT.

The chain has TRBV10-3 and TRBJ2-3; 8 positions match TRBD2. The V segment lost 5 bases and the J segment 1 base; nucleotides outside the gene matches: 11. This CDR3 comprises 17 residues. Germline assignment: CDR1 ENHRY and CDR2 SYGVKD. The CDR3 bases are TGTGCCATCAGTTCTTCTCCGACTAGCGTACGCACAGATACGCAGTATTTT. Its protein is CAISSSPTSVRTDTQYF.

J is TRBJ1-2 and V is TRBV18; TRBD1 is a possible D gene (6 bases). The V gene lost 3 bases and the J gene lost 6 bases, with 11 bases spanning the gap. Germline V CDR1 and CDR2: KGHSH, LQKENI. The CDR3 sequence is 13 residues long. CDR3 residues: CASSPRTDHGYTF. In DNA form, the CDR3 reads TGTGCCAGCTCACCGCGGACAGACCATGGCTACACCTTC.

This chain links TRBV15 with TRBJ2-5, with D perhaps matching TRBD1 (6 bases). Germline V CDR1 and CDR2: LNHNV, YYDKDF (reference sequence). CDR3 length: 14 amino acids. Trimming shortened V by 3 bases and J by 3 bases, and 11 bases separated the two germline ends. CDR3 region: CATSSGQIEETQYF. CDR3 sequence (DNA): TGTGCCACCAGCAGCGGACAGATAGAAGAGACCCAGTACTTC.

The genes are TRBV5-1 and TRBJ2-7, with TRBD2 matching 10 bases. Germline CDR1 is SGHRS and CDR2 is YFSETQ. Trimming took 0 bases from V and 6 from J; bases not matched to a gene: 6. The CDR3 has 15 residues. The CDR3 region is CASSLEASGRSEQYF. DNA for the CDR3: TGCGCCAGCAGCTTGGAGGCTAGCGGGAGAAGCGAGCAGTACTTC.

V is TRBV6-9 and J is TRBJ2-1; 13 bases match TRBD2. This CDR3 region has 14 residues. Germline lookup yields CDR1 MNHGY and CDR2 SVAAGI. Trimming cost V 2 bases and J 16 bases; bases outside gene matches: 8. CDR3 in DNA: TGTGCCAGCAGTTATATACTAGCGGGAGGGCCGGAATTCTTC. As protein: CASSYILAGGPEFF.

The rearrangement joins TRBV4-2 to TRBJ1-6, with 11 positions matching TRBD1. With V trimmed by 1 base and J by 12 bases, 5 bases remained unmatched. The CDR3 spans 15 residues. Germline-derived CDR1 and CDR2 are LGHNA and YNFKEQ. The CDR3 sequence: CASSQARTGGLPLHF. For the CDR3, the DNA is TGTGCCAGCAGCCAAGCACGGACAGGGGGCTTACCCCTCCACTTT.

CDR3 in amino acids: CAVRGQGENGQYF. In DNA form, the CDR3 reads TGTGCCGTTAGGGGACAGGGAGAGAACGGGCAGTACTTC. The chain uses TRBV28 and TRBJ2-7, with 9 bases that match TRBD1. V shed 11 bases and J 9 bases; nucleotides not matched to a gene: 14. CDR3 length equals 13 residues. Germline CDR1 MDHEN, CDR2 SYDVKM. The whole variable domain, filled in from reference TRBV28 and TRBJ2-7, reads DVKVTQSSRYLVKRTGEKVFLECVQDMDHENMFWYRQDPGLGLRLIYFSYDVKMKEKGDIPEGYSVSREKKERFSLILESASTNQTSMYLCAVRGQGENGQYFGPGTRLTVT.

This chain connects TRBV11-2 to TRBJ2-2; 10 nucleotides match TRBD2. Germline assignment: CDR1 SGHAT and CDR2 FQNNGV. V trimming: 5 bases; J trimming: 4 bases; junction bases outside the gene matches: 4. CDR3 length equals 15 residues. The CDR3 reads CASSPGLASTGELFF. In DNA form, the CDR3 reads TGTGCCAGCAGCCCGGGACTAGCGAGCACCGGGGAGCTGTTTTTT.

V usage is TRBV4-3 and J usage is TRBJ1-1; TRBD1 aligns across 10 bases. The CDR3 consists of 18 residues. The V and J ends lost 1 base and 1 base, in that order; junction bases with no gene match: 9. Germline assignment: CDR1 LGHNA and CDR2 YSLEER. The DNA of the CDR3 is TGCGCCAGCAGCCAAGGATTGGGACAGGGGCGGCGGAACACTGAAGCTTTCTTT. It translates to CASSQGLGQGRRNTEAFF.

This chain uses TRBV4-1 with TRBJ2-3; TRBD2 matches at 8 bases. From germline, CDR1 is MGHRA and CDR2 YSYEKL. The CDR3 loop spans 16 amino acids. Trimming took 4 bases from V and 2 from J; bases not matched to a gene: 8. The CDR3 sequence: CASSLGGRTNTDTQYF. The CDR3 bases are TGCGCCAGCAGCCTGGGCGGGAGGACTAACACAGATACGCAGTATTTT.

This clone was recorded once. The chain has TRBV7-2 and TRBJ2-3; D is perhaps TRBD2 (5 bases). The germline V and J ends were trimmed by 3 bases and 4 bases, with 14 bases remaining between them. CDR1 is SGHTA, CDR2 FQGNSA, per germline. This CDR3 is built from 15 residues. CDR3 nucleotides: TGTGCCAGCAGCTTTGAGTGGGAGCTTTCAGATACGCAGTATTTT. This sequence encodes CASSFEWELSDTQYF.

This chain connects TRBV28 to TRBJ2-7, with 7 bases aligning to TRBD1. Germline V gene lookup returns CDR1 MDHEN and CDR2 SYDVKM. The V and J ends lost 7 bases and 4 bases, in that order; junction bases with no gene match: 4. This CDR3 has 12 amino acids. The DNA of the CDR3 is TGTGCCAGCACTATGACAGGGTACGAGCAGTACTTC. This codes for CASTMTGYEQYF. Combining the CDR3 with reference TRBV28 and TRBJ2-7 gives the whole variable domain DVKVTQSSRYLVKRTGEKVFLECVQDMDHENMFWYRQDPGLGLRLIYFSYDVKMKEKGDIPEGYSVSREKKERFSLILESASTNQTSMYLCASTMTGYEQYFGPGTRLTVT.

The chain carries TRBV6-1 and TRBJ2-6; D gene ambiguous. CDR3 length: 14 residues. Germline-derived CDR1 and CDR2 are MNHNS and SASEGT. The V and J ends lost 5 bases and 0 bases respectively, with 5 bases between them. The CDR3 reads CASSWDSGANVLTF. Here the CDR3 DNA reads TGTGCCAGCAGTTGGGACTCTGGGGCCAACGTCCTGACTTTC.

A few counts support this clone. The genes are TRBV11-2 and TRBJ2-1, with 11 bases identical to TRBD2. The CDR3 has 16 amino acids. V shed 5 bases, J shed 3 bases, and the junction held 6 bases outside the gene matches. CDR1 and CDR2 (germline): SGHAT, FQNNGV. The CDR3 protein is CASSLFSGRDYNEQFF. CDR3 nucleotides: TGTGCCAGCAGCCTCTTTAGCGGGAGGGACTACAATGAGCAGTTCTTC. Combining the CDR3 with reference TRBV11-2 and TRBJ2-1 gives the whole variable domain EAGVAQSPRYKIIEKRQSVAFWCNPISGHATLYWYQQILGQGPKLLIQFQNNGVVDDSQLPKDRFSAERLKGVDSTLKIQPAKLEDSAVYLCASSLFSGRDYNEQFFGPGTRLTVL.

The chain uses TRBV27 and TRBJ1-5; no clear D. V lost 1 base and J 5 bases, leaving 0 bases between the germline ends. The CDR3 totals 11 residues. Germline V lookup: CDR1 MNHEY, CDR2 SMNVEV (reference sequence). CDR3 in amino acids: CASSLYQPQHF. The CDR3 DNA reads TGTGCCAGCAGTTTATATCAGCCCCAGCATTTT.

J is TRBJ2-1 and V is TRBV5-6; 9 nucleotides line up with TRBD2. Germline lookup yields CDR1 SGHDT and CDR2 YYEEEE. Trimming took 3 bases from V and 10 from J; bases not matched to a gene: 17. This CDR3 region has 17 residues. In DNA, the CDR3 is TGTGCCAGCAGCTCCCGGGCTGGGCTAGCGGGAAGTTGGGAGCAGTTCTTC. Its translation is CASSSRAGLAGSWEQFF.

The chain is built from TRBV29-1 and TRBJ2-2; 7 nucleotides agree with TRBD1. Trimming removed 4 bases from V and 0 bases from J; junction bases left unmatched: 2. This CDR3 contains 14 residues. CDR1 is SQVTM and CDR2 is ANQGSEA in the germline V gene. CDR3 bases: TGCAGCGTTGGGGACAGCGCGAACACCGGGGAGCTGTTTTTT. Amino acids: CSVGDSANTGELFF.

The rearrangement joins TRBV28 to TRBJ1-1; D unclear. The V gene's germline CDR1 is MDHEN and CDR2 SYDVKM. Deletions cut 3 bases from V and 8 bases from J, with 7 bases between. There are 11 residues in the CDR3. The CDR3 protein is CASSFSGEAFF. CDR3 coding DNA: TGTGCCAGCAGTTTTTCGGGAGAAGCTTTCTTT.

This chain connects TRBV5-1 to TRBJ2-4; the D gene could be TRBD1 or TRBD2 (6 bases each). V was shortened by 3 bases and J by 0 bases, with 22 bases between the two germline ends. CDR1 is SGHRS, CDR2 YFSETQ, per germline. The CDR3 has 19 residues. CDR3 DNA: TGCGCCAGCAGCTCTTCTCGGGGGCCCTACCCTCTAGCCAAAAACATTCAGTACTTC. Amino acid sequence: CASSSSRGPYPLAKNIQYF.

This sequence joins TRBV7-8 and TRBJ2-5; D perhaps matches TRBD2 (6 bases). This CDR3 is built from 17 residues. Trimming left V 4 bases short and J 5 bases short, with 23 bases between. Germline lookup yields CDR1 SGHVS and CDR2 FQNEAQ. CDR3 sequence (DNA): TGTGCCAGCAGCTGGGCGGGACGGCCGGGAGCTTACGAGACCCAGTACTTC. Its protein product is CASSWAGRPGAYETQYF.

V usage is TRBV27 and J usage is TRBJ1-3; D perhaps matches TRBD1 (6 bases). Germline CDR1 and CDR2: MNHEY and SMNVEV (reference sequence). This CDR3 is built from 15 residues. Trimming removed 6 bases at V and 2 bases at J, with 14 bases between. This CDR3 reads CASRPQGPAGNTIYF. CDR3 nucleotides: TGTGCCAGCAGGCCGCAGGGGCCGGCTGGAAACACCATATATTTT.

This CDR3 is CASSYEASRGGQYF. CDR3 coding DNA: TGTGCCAGCAGTTACGAAGCTAGCCGCGGAGGCCAGTACTTC. The J gene is TRBJ2-5, the V gene TRBV6-5; TRBD2 is a possible D gene (5 bases). V lost 2 bases and J 10 bases, leaving 17 bases between the germline ends. The germline CDR1 and CDR2 sequences are MNHEY and SVGAGI. The CDR3 is made up of 14 amino acids.